This is a list of T cell receptor beta chains from one sample in a study of T cell responses to AZD1222 COVID-19 vaccine. The assay was immunoSEQ multiplex PCR, and TCRdb's table has in-frame clones only and misses some. The sample has roughly 140,000 clones; roughly 80% are singletons. The source material was peripheral blood, sampled on day 0 of MenACWY control vaccination. Receptor source: an adult in good health. CDR3s include the opening cysteine and the closing phenylalanine or tryptophan. A D gene is named only where the DNA matches it firmly. Size tells how often a clone was seen (once, few, many) or the class of an expanded clone, and some rows leave it out.

d_call: -
j_call: TRBJ1-5
v_call: TRBV7-3
clone_size: few
cdr3_nt: TGTGCCAGCAGCTTATATCAGGGCCAGCCCCAGCATTTT
cdr3_aa: CASSLYQGQPQHF

d_call: -
j_call: TRBJ1-2
v_call: TRBV5-5
clone_size: -
cdr3_nt: TGTGCCAGCAGCTTTGCGGTCGGGGGGACCTATGGCTACACCTTC
cdr3_aa: CASSFAVGGTYGYTF

d_call: TRBD2
j_call: TRBJ2-2
v_call: TRBV11-2
clone_size: -
cdr3_nt: TGTGCCAGCAGCTTAGTGACGGGGGGGCCGCGGACCGGGGAGCTGTTTTTT
cdr3_aa: CASSLVTGGPRTGELFF

d_call: TRBD2
j_call: TRBJ2-3
v_call: TRBV28
clone_size: -
cdr3_nt: TGTGCCAGCAGCAGCCTGCTAGCGGGGGGGCCGAGAGATACGCAGTATTTT
cdr3_aa: CASSSLLAGGPRDTQYF

d_call: TRBD1
j_call: TRBJ1-4
v_call: TRBV7-8
clone_size: -
cdr3_nt: TGTGCCAGCAGCTTGACGGACAGGGGTCAAACTAATGAAAAACTGTTTTTT
cdr3_aa: CASSLTDRGQTNEKLFF

d_call: -
j_call: TRBJ2-7
v_call: TRBV11-2
clone_size: -
cdr3_nt: TGTGCCAGCAGCTCTACCCTCGGTACCTACGAGCAGTACTTC
cdr3_aa: CASSSTLGTYEQYF

d_call: -
j_call: TRBJ1-1
v_call: TRBV12-3/TRBV12-4
clone_size: -
cdr3_nt: TGTGCCAGCAGTTTAGACGGTATTGGGGAAGCTTTCTTT
cdr3_aa: CASSLDGIGEAFF

d_call: TRBD1
j_call: TRBJ1-6
v_call: TRBV7-9
clone_size: -
cdr3_nt: TGTGCCAGCAGCCCCGACAGGGCAAGAGCGGGATCGAACTCACCCCTCCACTTT
cdr3_aa: CASSPDRARAGSNSPLHF

d_call: -
j_call: TRBJ2-5
v_call: TRBV19
clone_size: -
cdr3_nt: TGTGCCAGTAGTATGCGGGCCGCCTTAGAGACCCAGTACTTC
cdr3_aa: CASSMRAALETQYF

d_call: -
j_call: TRBJ2-2
v_call: TRBV3-1/TRBV3-2
clone_size: -
cdr3_nt: TGTGCCAGCAGCCAAGGATCTAGAGACGGGGAGCTGTTTTTT
cdr3_aa: CASSQGSRDGELFF

d_call: TRBD2
j_call: TRBJ2-5
v_call: TRBV12-5
clone_size: -
cdr3_nt: TGTGCTAGTGGTTTGGTACATAGCGGGGCTCAAGAGACCCAGTACTTC
cdr3_aa: CASGLVHSGAQETQYF

d_call: -
j_call: TRBJ1-3
v_call: TRBV5-1
clone_size: -
cdr3_nt: TGCGCCAGCAGCTCGAGGGGACAAGCTGGAAACACCATATATTTT
cdr3_aa: CASSSRGQAGNTIYF

d_call: TRBD1
j_call: TRBJ1-1
v_call: TRBV19
clone_size: -
cdr3_nt: TGTGCCAGTAGTATAGGGGCAGGGGGTAAAGCTTTCTTT
cdr3_aa: CASSIGAGGKAFF

d_call: -
j_call: TRBJ1-2
v_call: TRBV12-3/TRBV12-4
clone_size: -
cdr3_nt: TGTGCCAGCACCGCTTGGGCGTCAGGCTACACCTTC
cdr3_aa: CASTAWASGYTF

d_call: TRBD1
j_call: TRBJ1-2
v_call: TRBV6-1
clone_size: -
cdr3_nt: TGTGCCAGCAGTGATGACAGGGGGTGGTATGGCTACACCTTC
cdr3_aa: CASSDDRGWYGYTF

d_call: -
j_call: TRBJ1-3
v_call: TRBV30
clone_size: -
cdr3_nt: TGTGCCTGGAGTGTACATGTCTCTGGAAACACCATATATTTT
cdr3_aa: CAWSVHVSGNTIYF

d_call: -
j_call: TRBJ2-5
v_call: TRBV4-2
clone_size: -
cdr3_nt: TGTGCCAGCAGCCAAAGATACGCCGATCAAGAGACCCAGTACTTC
cdr3_aa: CASSQRYADQETQYF

d_call: TRBD1
j_call: TRBJ1-1
v_call: TRBV3-1/TRBV3-2
clone_size: few
cdr3_nt: TGTGCCAGCAGCCAAGAAGGGGGCAGGACGAACACTGAAGCTTTCTTT
cdr3_aa: CASSQEGGRTNTEAFF

d_call: -
j_call: TRBJ1-2
v_call: TRBV5-4
clone_size: -
cdr3_nt: TGTGCCAGCAGCTTGGACAGGGAGTACGGTGGCTACACCTTC
cdr3_aa: CASSLDREYGGYTF

d_call: -
j_call: TRBJ1-2
v_call: TRBV7-2
clone_size: few
cdr3_nt: TGTGCCAGCAGCGTCGGAGGGAGGCGGGATGGCTACACCTTC
cdr3_aa: CASSVGGRRDGYTF

d_call: TRBD2
j_call: TRBJ2-3
v_call: TRBV5-6
clone_size: -
cdr3_nt: TGTGCCAGCAGCTTGGTGGTAGCGGGGGCCTACACAGATACGCAGTATTTT
cdr3_aa: CASSLVVAGAYTDTQYF

d_call: -
j_call: TRBJ1-5
v_call: TRBV28
clone_size: few
cdr3_nt: TGTGCCAGCAGTTTATTGGCCAGGTTTAGCAATCAGCCCCAGCATTTT
cdr3_aa: CASSLLARFSNQPQHF

d_call: TRBD1
j_call: TRBJ1-6
v_call: TRBV11-2
clone_size: -
cdr3_nt: TGTGCCAGCAGCTCAGGGGGAGGGGCGGAATCACCCCTCCACTTT
cdr3_aa: CASSSGGGAESPLHF

d_call: TRBD1
j_call: TRBJ1-2
v_call: TRBV10-3
clone_size: -
cdr3_nt: TGTGCCATCAGTGGAGGGACAGTCGGCTACACCTTC
cdr3_aa: CAISGGTVGYTF

d_call: -
j_call: TRBJ1-5
v_call: TRBV20-1
clone_size: -
cdr3_nt: TGCAGTGCTAGAGATATCGGGCCCCAGCATTTT
cdr3_aa: CSARDIGPQHF

d_call: -
j_call: TRBJ1-2
v_call: TRBV19
clone_size: -
cdr3_nt: TGTGCCAGTAGTAGAGATGGCTACACCTTC
cdr3_aa: CASSRDGYTF

d_call: -
j_call: TRBJ2-6
v_call: TRBV6-5
clone_size: -
cdr3_nt: TGTGCCAGCAGTTACGGTGGTTCTGGGGCCAACGTCCTGACTTTC
cdr3_aa: CASSYGGSGANVLTF

d_call: TRBD1
j_call: TRBJ2-1
v_call: TRBV3-1/TRBV3-2
clone_size: few
cdr3_nt: TGTGCCAGCAGCCACTCCGGGACAGGGTACAATGAGCAGTTCTTC
cdr3_aa: CASSHSGTGYNEQFF

d_call: -
j_call: TRBJ1-1
v_call: TRBV5-1
clone_size: few
cdr3_nt: TGCGCCAGCAACCCGAATTGGGGGAGCGGTGAAGCTTTCTTT
cdr3_aa: CASNPNWGSGEAFF

d_call: -
j_call: TRBJ1-6
v_call: TRBV27
clone_size: -
cdr3_nt: TGTGCCAGCAGTTTACTCGATAATTCACCCCTCCACTTT
cdr3_aa: CASSLLDNSPLHF

d_call: -
j_call: TRBJ1-3
v_call: TRBV11-2
clone_size: -
cdr3_nt: TGTGCCAGCAGCTTAGGCAGCATCTCTGGAAACACCATATATTTT
cdr3_aa: CASSLGSISGNTIYF

d_call: -
j_call: TRBJ1-2
v_call: TRBV4-1
clone_size: -
cdr3_nt: TGCGCCAGCAGCCAAAGGGGGGCTAACTATGGCTACACCTTC
cdr3_aa: CASSQRGANYGYTF

d_call: -
j_call: TRBJ2-5
v_call: TRBV10-3
clone_size: -
cdr3_nt: TGTGCCATCAGTGAGAGAGGGGTGGGGACAGAGACCCAGTACTTC
cdr3_aa: CAISERGVGTETQYF

d_call: -
j_call: TRBJ1-4
v_call: TRBV7-2
clone_size: -
cdr3_nt: TGTGCCAGCAGCTTAGCGCAGGGTAGCGAAAAACTGTTTTTT
cdr3_aa: CASSLAQGSEKLFF

d_call: TRBD1
j_call: TRBJ1-2
v_call: TRBV7-9
clone_size: -
cdr3_nt: TGTGCCAGCAGCTTAGGAGGGACAGGAGAAGGCTACACCTTC
cdr3_aa: CASSLGGTGEGYTF

d_call: TRBD2
j_call: TRBJ2-3
v_call: TRBV5-4
clone_size: -
cdr3_nt: TGTGCCAGCAGCTCCGAAACTAGCGGGGCATCGAGAGATACGCAGTATTTT
cdr3_aa: CASSSETSGASRDTQYF

d_call: TRBD1
j_call: TRBJ2-1
v_call: TRBV10-1
clone_size: -
cdr3_nt: TGCGCCAGCAGTCTGGACAGGGGGCGATGGAATGAGCAGTTCTTC
cdr3_aa: CASSLDRGRWNEQFF

d_call: TRBD1
j_call: TRBJ2-7
v_call: TRBV11-2
clone_size: -
cdr3_nt: TGTGCCAGCAGCCGGGACAGGGGGCTCGAGCAGTACTTC
cdr3_aa: CASSRDRGLEQYF

d_call: -
j_call: TRBJ2-7
v_call: TRBV11-3
clone_size: -
cdr3_nt: TGTGCCAGCAGCTTAGATAGTAGGTTAGAGAACGAGCAGTACTTC
cdr3_aa: CASSLDSRLENEQYF

d_call: -
j_call: TRBJ1-2
v_call: TRBV27
clone_size: -
cdr3_nt: TGTGCCAGCAGGGCACCGGGACTGATCTATGGCTACACCTTC
cdr3_aa: CASRAPGLIYGYTF

d_call: -
j_call: TRBJ1-1
v_call: TRBV6-5
clone_size: -
cdr3_nt: TGTGCCAGCAGTTACCCGCCAGGCACTGAAGCTTTCTTT
cdr3_aa: CASSYPPGTEAFF

d_call: TRBD2
j_call: TRBJ2-2
v_call: TRBV6-5
clone_size: -
cdr3_nt: TGTGCCAGCCGCGGGGGGGCCAGGACCGGGGAGCTGTTTTTT
cdr3_aa: CASRGGARTGELFF

d_call: TRBD1
j_call: TRBJ1-3
v_call: TRBV6-5
clone_size: once
cdr3_nt: TGTGCCAGCAGCGGTCCCCGGACAGGGGGAAACACCATATATTTT
cdr3_aa: CASSGPRTGGNTIYF

d_call: -
j_call: TRBJ1-5
v_call: TRBV5-1
clone_size: -
cdr3_nt: TGCGCCAGCAGCTTGGTCCAGGGAGACAATCAGCCCCAGCATTTT
cdr3_aa: CASSLVQGDNQPQHF

d_call: -
j_call: TRBJ1-2
v_call: TRBV29-1
clone_size: -
cdr3_nt: TGCAGCGTTGAGTCAGGGGTCCATGGCTACACCTTC
cdr3_aa: CSVESGVHGYTF

d_call: TRBD1
j_call: TRBJ1-2
v_call: TRBV5-4
clone_size: few
cdr3_nt: TGTGCCAGCAGCTCGGACAGGGGGGTTTATGGCTACACCTTC
cdr3_aa: CASSSDRGVYGYTF

d_call: TRBD1
j_call: TRBJ1-1
v_call: TRBV7-2
clone_size: -
cdr3_nt: TGTGCCAGCAGCTTACGAGGAGGGGGCGGAACTGAAGCTTTCTTT
cdr3_aa: CASSLRGGGGTEAFF